A selection of T cell receptor beta chains follows, all from one sample in a study of OX40 agonist ivuxolimab in advanced cancers. Using immunoSEQ multiplex PCR, the repertoire was profiled, and TCRdb retains in-frame clones only, with some absent. The sample contains under 25,000 clones, approximately 80% of which appear only once. The sample here was CD4+ or CD8+ T cells sorted from blood, taken in a trial of the OX40 agonist ivuxolimab. These receptors originate from an adult with an advanced solid tumor such as melanoma, head and neck, liver or kidney cancer. CDR3s include the opening cysteine and the closing phenylalanine or tryptophan. The D gene is left open where the match is weak. The size field is filled for only some rows; it gives once, few, many or a size class.

clone size: .; V gene: TRBV5-1; D gene: TRBD1; J gene: TRBJ2-7; CDR3 DNA: TGCGCCAGCAGCCCAGACAGGGGGCGCTCCTACGAGCAGTACTTC; CDR3 protein: CASSPDRGRSYEQYF
clone size: .; V gene: TRBV2; D gene: .; J gene: TRBJ2-2; CDR3 DNA: TGTGCCAGCACCTTAATACAGGGTCCCGGGGAGCTGTTTTTT; CDR3 protein: CASTLIQGPGELFF
clone size: .; V gene: TRBV7-3; D gene: TRBD1; J gene: TRBJ1-2; CDR3 DNA: TGTGCCAGCAGCTTACACGGACAGGGAGGCGGCTACACCTTC; CDR3 protein: CASSLHGQGGGYTF
clone size: .; V gene: TRBV5-1; D gene: .; J gene: TRBJ1-2; CDR3 DNA: TGCGCCAGCAGCTTGGCAAGGGGGGGCACACGATTGGCGAACTATGGCTACACCTTC; CDR3 protein: CASSLARGGTRLANYGYTF
clone size: .; V gene: TRBV6-5; D gene: .; J gene: TRBJ2-1; CDR3 DNA: TGTGCCAGCCGTGGATGGGAAAACGAGGATGAGCAGTTCTTC; CDR3 protein: CASRGWENEDEQFF
clone size: few; V gene: TRBV5-1; D gene: .; J gene: TRBJ1-4; CDR3 DNA: TGCGCCAGCAGCCCGGGCTGGGGGGCAACTAATGAAAAACTGTTTTTT; CDR3 protein: CASSPGWGATNEKLFF
clone size: .; V gene: TRBV19; D gene: .; J gene: TRBJ2-1; CDR3 DNA: TGTGCCAGTAGTATCGACAGCTCCTACAATGAGCAGTTCTTC; CDR3 protein: CASSIDSSYNEQFF
clone size: .; V gene: TRBV11-3; D gene: .; J gene: TRBJ2-7; CDR3 DNA: TGTGCCAGCAGCTTCCGGCAGGGGTCCTACGAGCAGTACTTC; CDR3 protein: CASSFRQGSYEQYF
clone size: once; V gene: TRBV29-1; D gene: .; J gene: TRBJ1-2; CDR3 DNA: TGCAGCGTTACAGGGAACTATGGCTACACCTTC; CDR3 protein: CSVTGNYGYTF
clone size: .; V gene: TRBV27; D gene: TRBD2; J gene: TRBJ2-7; CDR3 DNA: TGTGCCAGCAGTTTATTCGGGCGACTAGCGGGAGGGCCCTCCTACGAGCAGTACTTC; CDR3 protein: CASSLFGRLAGGPSYEQYF
clone size: .; V gene: TRBV18; D gene: TRBD1; J gene: TRBJ2-5; CDR3 DNA: TGTGCCAGCTCACCCGAGGGACAGGGGGCTGTGGAGACCCAGTACTTC; CDR3 protein: CASSPEGQGAVETQYF
clone size: medium-sized; V gene: TRBV25-1; D gene: TRBD1; J gene: TRBJ2-7; CDR3 DNA: TGTGCCAGCAGTCCAGCAAACAGGGGGCAATACGAGCAGTACTTC; CDR3 protein: CASSPANRGQYEQYF